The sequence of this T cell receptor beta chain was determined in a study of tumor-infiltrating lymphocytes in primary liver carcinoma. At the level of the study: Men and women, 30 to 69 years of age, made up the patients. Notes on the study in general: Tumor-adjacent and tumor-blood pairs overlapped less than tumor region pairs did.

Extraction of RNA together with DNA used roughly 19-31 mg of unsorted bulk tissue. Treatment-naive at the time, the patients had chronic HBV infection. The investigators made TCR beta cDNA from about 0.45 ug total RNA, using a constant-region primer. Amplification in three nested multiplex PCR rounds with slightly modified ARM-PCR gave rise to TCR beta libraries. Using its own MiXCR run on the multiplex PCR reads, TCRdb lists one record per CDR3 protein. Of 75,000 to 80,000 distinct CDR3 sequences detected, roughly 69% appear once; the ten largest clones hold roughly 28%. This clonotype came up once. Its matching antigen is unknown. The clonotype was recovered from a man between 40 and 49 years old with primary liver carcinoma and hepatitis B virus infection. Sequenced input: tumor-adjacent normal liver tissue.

CDR3: CTSSVGTRDYEQYF. The CDR3 DNA reads as TGTACTAGCAGCGTCGGGACACGTGATTACGAGCAGTACTTC. V and J are TRBV9 and TRBJ2-7; D could derive from TRBD1 or TRBD2 (6 bases each). CDR1 is SGDLS and CDR2 is YYNGEE in the germline V gene. The CDR3 covers 14 residues.